Described below is a single T cell receptor (beta chain) sequence and its context. The data stem from a study of shared T cell receptors in the human thymus. Germline loops: CDR1 LGHNA, CDR2 YSLEER. CDR3 length: 18 residues. V lost 0 bases and J lost 3, with 18 bases in between. TCRdb's copy holds only in-frame clones and misses some; the assay was immunoSEQ multiplex PCR. The sample has hundreds of thousands of clones; about 89% are singletons. These data are also associated with another study on human thymus T cells. That study adds: Resections from corrective heart surgery provided thymus tissue. Thymic and blood repertoires appeared to display a bias in their usage of V and J genes.

Source material: thymocytes. The V and J genes are TRBV4-3 and TRBJ2-1, with D perhaps matching TRBD2 (5 bases). This TCR derives from a boy younger than two with a congenital heart defect. The CDR3 reads CASSQDVSPKGGYNEQFF. CDR3 DNA: TGCGCCAGCAGCCAAGATGTGTCCCCAAAAGGAGGCTACAATGAGCAGTTCTTC.